Sequencing of this T cell receptor beta chain was carried out in a study of shared clonotypes between healthy human individuals. The unsorted samples had 100 million or so PBMCs used for genomic DNA. This clone was observed once. Ten immunoSEQ deep assay plates were used to sequence unsorted PBMC DNA. The data were produced by immunoSEQ multiplex PCR, yet TCRdb's version contains in-frame clones alone and is incomplete. Among about 490,000 clones listed, 60% to 85% were seen once. The CDR3 totals 14 residues. This TCR was recovered from a woman aged 40 to 50 in good health. Some clones in this sample may be carry-over from other donors' samples. J is TRBJ1-1 and V is TRBV21-1; the DNA was not compared with TRBD1, the D call given in the table. TRBV21-1 counts as a pseudogene. Sequencing input: PBMCs. CDR3 in DNA: TGTGCCAGCACTTTTACGGGACACACCACTGAAGCTTTCTTT. Translated: CASTFTGHTTEAFF.